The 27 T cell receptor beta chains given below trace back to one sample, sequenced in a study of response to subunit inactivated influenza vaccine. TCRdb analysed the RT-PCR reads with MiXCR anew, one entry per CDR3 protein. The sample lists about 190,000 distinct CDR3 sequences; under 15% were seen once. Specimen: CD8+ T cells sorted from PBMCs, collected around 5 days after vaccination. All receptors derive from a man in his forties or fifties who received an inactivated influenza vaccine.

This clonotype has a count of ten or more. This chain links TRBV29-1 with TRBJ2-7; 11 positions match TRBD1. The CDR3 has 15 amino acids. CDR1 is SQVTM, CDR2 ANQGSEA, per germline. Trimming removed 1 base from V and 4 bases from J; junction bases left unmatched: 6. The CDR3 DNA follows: TGCAGCGTTGAAGCGGCGGACAGGGGGCTTTACGAGCAGTACTTC. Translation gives CSVEAADRGLYEQYF.

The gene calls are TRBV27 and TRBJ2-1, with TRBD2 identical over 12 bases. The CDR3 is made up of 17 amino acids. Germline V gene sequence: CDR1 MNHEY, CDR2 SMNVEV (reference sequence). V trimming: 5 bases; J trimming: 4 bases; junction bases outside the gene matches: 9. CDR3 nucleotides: TGTGCCAGCAGTGCGACTAGCGGGAGACCCACGTACAATGAGCAGTTCTTC. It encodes CASSATSGRPTYNEQFF.

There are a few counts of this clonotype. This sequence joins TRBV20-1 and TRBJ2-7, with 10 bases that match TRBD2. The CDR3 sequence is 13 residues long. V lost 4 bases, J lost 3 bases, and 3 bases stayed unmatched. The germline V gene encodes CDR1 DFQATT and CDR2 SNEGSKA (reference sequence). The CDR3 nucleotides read TGCAGTGCTACTAGCGGGAGTAGCTACGAGCAGTACTTC. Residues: CSATSGSSYEQYF.

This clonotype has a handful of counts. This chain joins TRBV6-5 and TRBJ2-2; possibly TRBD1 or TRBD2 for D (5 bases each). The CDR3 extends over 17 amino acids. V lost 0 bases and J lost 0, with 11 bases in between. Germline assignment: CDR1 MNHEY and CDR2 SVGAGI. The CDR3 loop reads CASSYSFGAANTGELFF. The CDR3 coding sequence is TGTGCCAGCAGTTACTCATTCGGGGCGGCGAACACCGGGGAGCTGTTTTTT.

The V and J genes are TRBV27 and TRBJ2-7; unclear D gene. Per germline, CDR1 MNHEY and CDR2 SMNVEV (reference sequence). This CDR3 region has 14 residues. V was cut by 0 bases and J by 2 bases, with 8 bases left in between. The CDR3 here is CASSLSFSAYEQYF. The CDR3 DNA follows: TGTGCCAGCAGTTTATCCTTCTCAGCCTACGAGCAGTACTTC.

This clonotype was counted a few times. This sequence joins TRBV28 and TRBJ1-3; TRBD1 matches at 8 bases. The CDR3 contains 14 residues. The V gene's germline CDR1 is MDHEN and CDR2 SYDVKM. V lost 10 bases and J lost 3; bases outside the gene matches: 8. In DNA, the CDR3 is TGTGCCACTGGGACAGGTGGAAGTGGAAACACCATATATTTT. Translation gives CATGTGGSGNTIYF.

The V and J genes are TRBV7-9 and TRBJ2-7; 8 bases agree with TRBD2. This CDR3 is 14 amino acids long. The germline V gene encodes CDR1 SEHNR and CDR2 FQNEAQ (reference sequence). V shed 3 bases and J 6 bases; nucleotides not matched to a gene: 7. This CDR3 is CASSFLAGSSEQYF. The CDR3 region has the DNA TGTGCCAGCAGCTTCTTAGCGGGAAGCTCCGAGCAGTACTTC.

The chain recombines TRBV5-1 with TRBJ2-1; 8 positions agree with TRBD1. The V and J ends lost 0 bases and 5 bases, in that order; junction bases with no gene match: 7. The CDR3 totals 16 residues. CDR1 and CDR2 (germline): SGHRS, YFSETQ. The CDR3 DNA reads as TGCGCCAGCAGCTTGGGAAGGCAGGGGGCCGACAATGAGCAGTTCTTC. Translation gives CASSLGRQGADNEQFF.

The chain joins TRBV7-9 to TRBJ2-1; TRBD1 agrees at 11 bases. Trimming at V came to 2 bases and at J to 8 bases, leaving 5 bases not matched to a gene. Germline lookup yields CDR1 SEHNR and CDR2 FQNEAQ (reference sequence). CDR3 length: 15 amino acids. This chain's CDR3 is CASSLTGTGGYEQFF. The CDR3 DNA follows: TGTGCCAGCAGCTTAACAGGGACAGGGGGTTATGAGCAGTTCTTC.

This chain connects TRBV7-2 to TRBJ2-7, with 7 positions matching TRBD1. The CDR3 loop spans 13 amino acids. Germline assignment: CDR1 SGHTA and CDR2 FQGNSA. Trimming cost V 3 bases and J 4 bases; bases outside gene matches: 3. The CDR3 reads CASSFHRGYEQYF. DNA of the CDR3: TGTGCCAGCAGCTTCCACAGGGGATACGAGCAGTACTTC. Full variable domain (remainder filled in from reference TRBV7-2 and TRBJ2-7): GAGVSQSPSNKVTEKGKDVELRCDPISGHTALYWYRQSLGQGLEFLIYFQGNSAPDKSGLPSDRFSAERTGGSVSTLTIQRTQQEDSAVYLCASSFHRGYEQYFGPGTRLTVT.

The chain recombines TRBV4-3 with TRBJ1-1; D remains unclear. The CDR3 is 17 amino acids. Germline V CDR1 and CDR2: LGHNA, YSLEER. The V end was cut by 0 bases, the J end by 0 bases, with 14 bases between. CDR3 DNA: TGCGCCAGCAGCCAAGATCTGTTGGACGGGATGAACACTGAAGCTTTCTTT. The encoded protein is CASSQDLLDGMNTEAFF.

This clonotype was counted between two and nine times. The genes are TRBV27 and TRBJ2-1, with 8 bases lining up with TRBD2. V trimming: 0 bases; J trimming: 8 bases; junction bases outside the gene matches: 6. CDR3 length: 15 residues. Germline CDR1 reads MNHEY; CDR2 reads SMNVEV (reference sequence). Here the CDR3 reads CASSLSSGRGYEQFF. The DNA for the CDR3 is TGTGCCAGCAGTTTATCCAGCGGGAGAGGGTATGAGCAGTTCTTC.

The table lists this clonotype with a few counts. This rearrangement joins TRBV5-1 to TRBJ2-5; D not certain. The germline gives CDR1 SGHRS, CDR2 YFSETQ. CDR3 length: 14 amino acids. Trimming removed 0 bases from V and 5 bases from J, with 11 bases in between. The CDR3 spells CASSLGPSGETQYF. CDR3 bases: TGCGCCAGCAGCTTGGGTCCCAGTGGGGAGACCCAGTACTTC.

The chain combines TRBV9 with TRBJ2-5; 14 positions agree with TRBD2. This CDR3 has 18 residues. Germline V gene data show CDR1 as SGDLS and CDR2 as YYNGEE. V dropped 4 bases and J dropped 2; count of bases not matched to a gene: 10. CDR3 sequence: CASSPGTSGRPLQETQYF. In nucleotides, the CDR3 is TGTGCCAGCAGCCCGGGGACTAGCGGGAGACCGCTTCAAGAGACCCAGTACTTC.

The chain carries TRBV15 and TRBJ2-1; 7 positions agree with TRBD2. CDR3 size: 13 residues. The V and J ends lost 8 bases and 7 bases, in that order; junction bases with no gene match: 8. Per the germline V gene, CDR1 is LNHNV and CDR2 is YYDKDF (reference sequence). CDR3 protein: CATAASGGNEQFF. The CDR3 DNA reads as TGTGCCACCGCGGCTAGCGGTGGTAATGAGCAGTTCTTC.

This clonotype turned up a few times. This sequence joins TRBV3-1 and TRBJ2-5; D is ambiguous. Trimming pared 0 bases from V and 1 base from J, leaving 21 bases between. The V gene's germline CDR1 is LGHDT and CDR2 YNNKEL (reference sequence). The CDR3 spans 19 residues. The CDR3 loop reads CASSQDSPVKGHFQETQYF. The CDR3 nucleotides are TGTGCCAGCAGCCAAGATAGTCCCGTAAAGGGCCACTTCCAAGAGACCCAGTACTTC.

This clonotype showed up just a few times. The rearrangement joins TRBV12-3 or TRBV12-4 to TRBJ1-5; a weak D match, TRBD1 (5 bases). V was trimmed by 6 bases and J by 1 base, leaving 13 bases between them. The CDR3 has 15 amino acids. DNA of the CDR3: TGTGCCAGCAGCCCCGGCGGGGGAAGCAATCAGCCCCAGCATTTT. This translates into CASSPGGGSNQPQHF.

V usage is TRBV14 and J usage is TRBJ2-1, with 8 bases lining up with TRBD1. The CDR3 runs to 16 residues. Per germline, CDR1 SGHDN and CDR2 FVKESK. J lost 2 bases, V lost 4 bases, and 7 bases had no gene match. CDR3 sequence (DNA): TGTGCCAGCAGCCCGCTGACAGGGGCGGCCTACAATGAGCAGTTCTTC. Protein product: CASSPLTGAAYNEQFF.

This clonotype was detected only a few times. CDR3 sequence (DNA): TGTGCCAGCAGCCCCGACCAGTACTATGGCTACACCTTC. It encodes CASSPDQYYGYTF. The rearrangement links TRBV7-6 to TRBJ1-2, with D unresolved. Germline values: CDR1 SGHVS, CDR2 FNYEAQ. There are 13 residues in the CDR3. The ends were cut back, 5 bases at V and 3 bases at J, with 10 bases in the middle.

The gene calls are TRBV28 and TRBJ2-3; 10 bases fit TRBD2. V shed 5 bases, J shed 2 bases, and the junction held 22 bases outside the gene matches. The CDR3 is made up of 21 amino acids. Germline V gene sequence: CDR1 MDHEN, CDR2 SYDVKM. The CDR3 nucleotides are TGTGCCAGCAGTCCCGCGCCTCACCTAGCGGGAGTCACCGAGGACACAGATACGCAGTATTTT. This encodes CASSPAPHLAGVTEDTDTQYF.

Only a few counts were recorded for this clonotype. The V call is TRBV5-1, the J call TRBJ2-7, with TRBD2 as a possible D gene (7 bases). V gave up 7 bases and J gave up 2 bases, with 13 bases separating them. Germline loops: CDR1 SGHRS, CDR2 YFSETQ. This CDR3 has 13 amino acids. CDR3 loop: CASRLGGAYEQYF. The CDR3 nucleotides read TGCGCCAGCCGATTAGGGGGGGCCTACGAGCAGTACTTC.

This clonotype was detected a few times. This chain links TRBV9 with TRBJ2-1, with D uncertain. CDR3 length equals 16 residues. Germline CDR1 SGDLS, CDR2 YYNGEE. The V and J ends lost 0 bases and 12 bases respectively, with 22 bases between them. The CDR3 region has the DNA TGTGCCAGCAGCGTAGATGGCCAGACCTTTCCTGGGTGGCAGTTCTTC. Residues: CASSVDGQTFPGWQFF.

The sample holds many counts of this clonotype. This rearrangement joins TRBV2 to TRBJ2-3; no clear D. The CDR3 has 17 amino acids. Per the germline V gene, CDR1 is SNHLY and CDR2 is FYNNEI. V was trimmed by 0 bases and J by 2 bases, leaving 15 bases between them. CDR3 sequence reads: CASSEALQGSNTDTQYF. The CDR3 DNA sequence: TGTGCCAGCAGTGAAGCGCTTCAAGGCTCCAACACAGATACGCAGTATTTT.

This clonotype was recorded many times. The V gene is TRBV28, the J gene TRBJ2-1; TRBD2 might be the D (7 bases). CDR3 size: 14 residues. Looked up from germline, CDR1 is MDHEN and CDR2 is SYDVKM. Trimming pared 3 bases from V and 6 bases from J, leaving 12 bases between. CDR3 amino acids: CASSFGGGLNEQFF. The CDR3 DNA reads TGTGCCAGCAGTTTTGGGGGGGGGCTCAATGAGCAGTTCTTC.

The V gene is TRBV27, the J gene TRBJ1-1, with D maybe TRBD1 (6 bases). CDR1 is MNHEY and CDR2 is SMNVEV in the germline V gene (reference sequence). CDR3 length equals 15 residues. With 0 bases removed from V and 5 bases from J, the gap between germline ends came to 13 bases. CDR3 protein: CASSLSRQGYTEAFF. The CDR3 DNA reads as TGTGCCAGCAGTTTATCAAGGCAGGGGTATACTGAAGCTTTCTTT.

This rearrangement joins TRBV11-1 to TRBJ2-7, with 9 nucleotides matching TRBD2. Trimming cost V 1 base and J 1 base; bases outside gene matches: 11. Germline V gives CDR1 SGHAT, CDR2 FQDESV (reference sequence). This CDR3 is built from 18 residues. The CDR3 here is CASSLEGVGLASSYEQYF. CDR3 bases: TGTGCCAGCAGCTTAGAGGGGGTTGGACTAGCGTCATCCTACGAGCAGTACTTC.

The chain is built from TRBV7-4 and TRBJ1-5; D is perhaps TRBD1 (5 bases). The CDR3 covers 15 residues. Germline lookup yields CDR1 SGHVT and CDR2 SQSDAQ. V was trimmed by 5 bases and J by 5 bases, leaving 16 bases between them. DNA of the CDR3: TGTGCCAGCAGCCTTTTTGCTGGAGGGGATCAGCCCCAGCATTTT. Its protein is CASSLFAGGDQPQHF. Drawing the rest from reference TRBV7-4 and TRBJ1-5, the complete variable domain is GAGVSQSPRYKVAKRGRDVALRCDSISGHVTLYWYRQTLGQGSEVLTYSQSDAQRDKSGRPSGRFSAERPERSVSTLKIQRTEQGDSAVYLCASSLFAGGDQPQHFGDGTRLSIL.